One and the same sample provided the 8 T cell receptor beta chains below, sequenced in a study of technical replicates of blood from a few donors. This table comes from immunoSEQ multiplex PCR, and its TCRdb copy is limited to in-frame clones, with some not included. This table holds about 88,000 clones, around 90% found once. The sequenced sample consisted of T cells isolated from PBMCs. These receptors originate from a human donor in good health.

This clone was picked up one time. The chain employs TRBV29-1 and TRBJ1-2, with TRBD1 identical over 7 bases. The ends lost 6 bases at V and 2 bases at J; junction bases unmatched: 9. The CDR3 sequence is 14 residues long. The germline V gene encodes CDR1 SQVTM and CDR2 ANQGSEA. In DNA form, the CDR3 reads TGCAGCGTGAGGGACAGCTGGGGAAACTATGGCTACACCTTC. Protein sequence: CSVRDSWGNYGYTF.

The chain is built from TRBV2 and TRBJ1-2, with TRBD1 as a possible D gene (6 bases). The V end was cut by 1 base, the J end by 3 bases, with 9 bases between. The CDR3 runs to 14 residues. From germline, CDR1 is SNHLY and CDR2 FYNNEI. This CDR3 reads CASSEEQGYYGYTF. The CDR3 region has the DNA TGTGCCAGCAGTGAAGAACAGGGTTACTATGGCTACACCTTC.

The chain couples TRBV20-1 to TRBJ2-3; D is possibly TRBD1 (5 bases). The V and J ends lost 3 bases and 8 bases respectively, with 9 bases between them. The CDR3 has 11 amino acids. From germline, CDR1 is DFQATT and CDR2 SNEGSKA (reference sequence). CDR3: CSASPQGTQYF. The CDR3 DNA reads as TGCAGTGCTAGCCCGCAGGGTACGCAGTATTTT.

This clone was seen just once. This rearrangement joins TRBV9 to TRBJ1-3; D gene unclear. Germline V gene lookup returns CDR1 SGDLS and CDR2 YYNGEE. This CDR3 region has 12 residues. V lost 3 bases to trimming and J lost 2 bases, with 3 bases between them. The CDR3 DNA is TGTGCCAGCAGCGGAGCTGGAAACACCATATATTTT. Protein: CASSGAGNTIYF.

The rearrangement joins TRBV28 to TRBJ2-3; TRBD2 matches at 7 bases. The CDR3 has 18 amino acids. Germline values: CDR1 MDHEN, CDR2 SYDVKM. The ends lost 4 bases at V and 3 bases at J; junction bases unmatched: 16. CDR3 DNA sequence: TGTGCCAGCAGTTACCCGGGACTATTCCCAGGGAGTACAGATACGCAGTATTTT. Its protein product is CASSYPGLFPGSTDTQYF. Full variable domain (missing parts from reference TRBV28 and TRBJ2-3): DVKVTQSSRYLVKRTGEKVFLECVQDMDHENMFWYRQDPGLGLRLIYFSYDVKMKEKGDIPEGYSVSREKKERFSLILESASTNQTSMYLCASSYPGLFPGSTDTQYFGPGTRLTVL.

This sequence joins TRBV13 and TRBJ2-7; possibly TRBD1 for D (6 bases). The CDR3 is made up of 16 amino acids. Germline CDR1 and CDR2: PRHDT and FYEKMQ (reference sequence). Trimming pared 5 bases from V and 0 bases from J, leaving 17 bases between. The CDR3 protein is CASSPRGTTNSYEQYF. As DNA, the CDR3 is TGTGCCAGCAGCCCTCGTGGGACAACGAACTCCTACGAGCAGTACTTC.

The chain links TRBV15 to TRBJ2-5; 7 nucleotides agree with TRBD2. Per the germline V gene, CDR1 is LNHNV and CDR2 is YYDKDF (reference sequence). The J segment lost 3 bases and the V segment lost 0 bases, leaving 1 base of the junction unmatched. The CDR3 has 14 amino acids. The chain's CDR3 is CATSREAGEETQYF. The DNA for the CDR3 is TGTGCCACCAGCAGAGAGGCGGGGGAAGAGACCCAGTACTTC.

The rearrangement joins TRBV5-1 to TRBJ2-7; perhaps TRBD1 as D (5 bases). Trimming took off 5 bases at V and 3 bases at J, with 9 bases between the two ends. Looked up from germline, CDR1 is SGHRS and CDR2 is YFSETQ. CDR3 length: 12 amino acids. The CDR3 DNA is TGCGCCAGCAGTGACAGTTACTACGAGCAGTACTTC. Protein product: CASSDSYYEQYF. The full variable domain, rest sourced from reference TRBV5-1 and TRBJ2-7, is KAGVTQTPRYLIKTRGQQVTLSCSPISGHRSVSWYQQTPGQGLQFLFEYFSETQRNKGNFPGRFSGRQFSNSRSEMNVSTLELGDSALYLCASSDSYYEQYFGPGTRLTVT.